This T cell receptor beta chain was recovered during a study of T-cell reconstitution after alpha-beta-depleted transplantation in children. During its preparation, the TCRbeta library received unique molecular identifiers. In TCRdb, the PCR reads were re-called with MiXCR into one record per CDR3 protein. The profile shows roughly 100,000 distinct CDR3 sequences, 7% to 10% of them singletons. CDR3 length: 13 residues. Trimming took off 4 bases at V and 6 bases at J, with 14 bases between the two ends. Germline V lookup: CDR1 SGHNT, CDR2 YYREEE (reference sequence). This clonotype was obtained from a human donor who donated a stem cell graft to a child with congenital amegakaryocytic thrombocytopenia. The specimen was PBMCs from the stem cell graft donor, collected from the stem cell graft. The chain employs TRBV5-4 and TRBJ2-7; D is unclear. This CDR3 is CASSPRHLGEQYF. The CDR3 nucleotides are TGTGCCAGCAGCCCTCGACACCTGGGCGAGCAGTACTTC.